This T cell receptor beta chain is drawn from a study of post-analysis software for immune sequencing data. Unique molecular identifiers were carried by the TCR beta cDNA libraries. Some 500,000 cDNA molecules were obtained from about 0.98 to 11 million T cells. TCRdb used MiXCR to reprocess the PCR reads, holding one entry per CDR3 protein. Of about 540,000 distinct CDR3 sequences in the sample, around 36% were seen once. V trimming: 5 bases; J trimming: 4 bases; junction bases outside the gene matches: 7. The CDR3 has 14 amino acids. Germline V gene sequence: CDR1 SGHAT, CDR2 FQNNGV. In its sample, this clonotype was seen a few times. Its antigen is currently unknown. Whole-study results and caveats: Patients used about 5 TRBV segments, including TRBV5-6, TRBV5-1 and TRBV20-1, more often than controls.

Sequenced input: blood. The rearrangement joins TRBV11-2 to TRBJ1-2; 7 nucleotides match TRBD1. The TCR originated in a girl between 2 and 17 years old with multiple sclerosis. The CDR3 DNA reads TGTGCCAGCAGCGGCCTCAGGGGGGGCTATGGCTACACCTTC. It codes for CASSGLRGGYGYTF.